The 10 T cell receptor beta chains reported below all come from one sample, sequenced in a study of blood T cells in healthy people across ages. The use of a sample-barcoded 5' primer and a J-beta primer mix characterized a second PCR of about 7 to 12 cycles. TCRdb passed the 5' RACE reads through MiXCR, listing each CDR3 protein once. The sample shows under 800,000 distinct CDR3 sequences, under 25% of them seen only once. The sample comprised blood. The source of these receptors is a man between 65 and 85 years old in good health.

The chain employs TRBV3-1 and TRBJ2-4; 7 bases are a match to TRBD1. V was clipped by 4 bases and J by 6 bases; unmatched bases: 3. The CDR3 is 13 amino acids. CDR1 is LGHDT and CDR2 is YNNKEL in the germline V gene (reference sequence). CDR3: CASSPRQGNIQYF. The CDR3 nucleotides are TGTGCCAGCAGCCCAAGACAGGGAAACATTCAGTACTTC. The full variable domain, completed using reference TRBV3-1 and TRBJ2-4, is DTAVSQTPKYLVTQMGNDKSIKCEQNLGHDTMYWYKQDSKKFLKIMFSYNNKELIINETVPNRFSPKSPDKAHLNLHINSLELGDSAVYFCASSPRQGNIQYFGAGTRLSVL.

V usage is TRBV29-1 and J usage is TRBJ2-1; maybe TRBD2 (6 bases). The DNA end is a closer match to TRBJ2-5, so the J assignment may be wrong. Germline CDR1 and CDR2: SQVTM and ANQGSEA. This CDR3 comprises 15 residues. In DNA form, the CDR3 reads TGCAGCGATCCTCATCTTCGACTAGGTTTACAGACCCAGTACTTC. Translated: CSDPHLRLGLQTQYF.

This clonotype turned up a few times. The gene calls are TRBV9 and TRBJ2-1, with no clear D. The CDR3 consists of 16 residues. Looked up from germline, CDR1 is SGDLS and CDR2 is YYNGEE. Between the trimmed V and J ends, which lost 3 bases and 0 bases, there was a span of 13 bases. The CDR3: CASSARVANSYNEQFF. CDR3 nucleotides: TGTGCCAGCAGCGCCCGAGTGGCGAACTCCTACAATGAGCAGTTCTTC.

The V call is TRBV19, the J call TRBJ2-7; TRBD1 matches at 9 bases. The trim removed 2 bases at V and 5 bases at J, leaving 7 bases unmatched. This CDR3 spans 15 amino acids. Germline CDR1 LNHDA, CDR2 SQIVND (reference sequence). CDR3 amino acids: CASSIIRDRVHEQYF. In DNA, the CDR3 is TGTGCCAGTAGTATAATTAGGGACAGGGTCCACGAGCAGTACTTC.

CDR3: CASSSRVWSPLHF. CDR3 in DNA: TGTGCCAGCAGCTCCAGGGTTTGGTCACCCCTCCACTTT. The chain combines TRBV7-2 with TRBJ1-6; a possible D gene is TRBD1 (5 bases). CDR1 and CDR2 from the germline V gene are SGHTA and FQGNSA. The germline V and J ends were trimmed by 4 bases and 10 bases, with 11 bases remaining between them. The length of the CDR3 is 13 residues.

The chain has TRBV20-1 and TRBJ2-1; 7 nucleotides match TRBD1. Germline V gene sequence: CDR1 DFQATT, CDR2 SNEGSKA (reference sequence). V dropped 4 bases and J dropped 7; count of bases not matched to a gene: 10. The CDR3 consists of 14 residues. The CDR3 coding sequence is TGCAGTGCTACGAGCGAGGACAGGCTGAATGAGCAGTTCTTC. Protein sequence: CSATSEDRLNEQFF.

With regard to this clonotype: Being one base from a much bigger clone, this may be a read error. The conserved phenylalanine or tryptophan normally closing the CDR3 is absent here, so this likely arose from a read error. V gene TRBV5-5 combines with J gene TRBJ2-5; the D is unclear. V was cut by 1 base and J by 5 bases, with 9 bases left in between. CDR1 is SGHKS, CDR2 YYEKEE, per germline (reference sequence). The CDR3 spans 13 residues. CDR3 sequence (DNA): TGTGCCAGCAGCTTGTCGGTGGGGGAGACCCAGTACCTC. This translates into CASSLSVGETQYL.

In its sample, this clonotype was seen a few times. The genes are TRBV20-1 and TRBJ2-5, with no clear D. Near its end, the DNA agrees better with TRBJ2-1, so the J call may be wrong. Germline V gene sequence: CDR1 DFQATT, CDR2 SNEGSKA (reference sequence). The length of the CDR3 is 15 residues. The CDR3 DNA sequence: TGCAGTGCTAGAGAGAATAGTCGTGGTGGGAATGAGCAGTTCTTC. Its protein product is CSARENSRGGNEQFF.

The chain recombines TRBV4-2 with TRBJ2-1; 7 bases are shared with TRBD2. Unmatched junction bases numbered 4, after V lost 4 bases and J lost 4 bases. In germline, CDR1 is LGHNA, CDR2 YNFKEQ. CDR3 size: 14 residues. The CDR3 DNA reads TGTGCCAGCAGCCTCAGACTAGCTTACAATGAGCAGTTCTTC. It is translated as CASSLRLAYNEQFF.

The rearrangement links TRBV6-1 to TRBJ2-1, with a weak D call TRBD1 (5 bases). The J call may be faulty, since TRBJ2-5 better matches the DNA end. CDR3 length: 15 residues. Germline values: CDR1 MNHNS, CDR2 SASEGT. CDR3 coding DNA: TGTGCCAGCAGTGAAGGGGTGGGGCACCGGGAGACCCAGTACTTC. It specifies CASSEGVGHRETQYF.